One and the same sample provided the 7 T cell receptor beta chains below, sequenced in a study of human T cells and chemical hapten exposure. RNA extraction used unfractionated whole blood as the source of total RNA. The library put unique molecular identifiers onto individual cDNA molecules. TCRdb called the reads again in MiXCR, with one record for every CDR3 protein. Found here are about 120,000 distinct CDR3 sequences, more than 8.5% of them singletons; the top ten hold around 1.5%. Sample: whole blood. These receptors all come from a human donor in good health. Some clones in this sample may be carry-over from other donors' samples.

This clonotype was detected a few times. The gene calls are TRBV14 and TRBJ1-3; TRBD1 is a possible D gene (5 bases). The CDR3 consists of 18 residues. V lost 0 bases and J 3 bases, leaving 18 bases between the germline ends. CDR1 and CDR2 from the germline V gene are SGHDN and FVKESK. The CDR3 is CASSQESPRPGRGNTIYF. The CDR3 DNA reads as TGTGCCAGCAGCCAAGAAAGCCCCCGGCCGGGACGTGGAAACACCATATATTTT. Variable domain in full (rest from reference TRBV14 and TRBJ1-3): EAGVTQFPSHSVIEKGQTVTLRCDPISGHDNLYWYRRVMGKEIKFLLHFVKESKQDESGMPNNRFLAERTGGTYSTLKVQPAELEDSGVYFCASSQESPRPGRGNTIYFGEGSWLTVV.

This clonotype has a handful of counts. The chain's CDR3 is CASSLSVAEKLFF. As DNA, the CDR3 is TGTGCCAGCAGCTTGTCAGTCGCTGAAAAACTGTTTTTT. This rearrangement joins TRBV11-2 to TRBJ1-4; D gene unclear. CDR3 size: 13 residues. Between the trimmed V and J ends, which lost 3 bases and 7 bases, there was a span of 9 bases. Per the germline V gene, CDR1 is SGHAT and CDR2 is FQNNGV.

This chain links TRBV6-2 or TRBV6-3 with TRBJ1-2, with 7 bases lining up with TRBD1. Germline CDR1 is MNHEY and CDR2 is SVGEGT. This CDR3 has 16 residues. J lost 2 bases, V lost 3 bases, and 9 bases had no gene match. The CDR3 region is CASSYRTGLENYGYTF. In DNA form, the CDR3 reads TGTGCCAGCAGTTATCGGACAGGCCTAGAGAACTATGGCTACACCTTC.

The chain recombines TRBV12-3 or TRBV12-4 with TRBJ1-5, with D unclear. The CDR3 runs to 13 residues. With 3 bases removed from V and 0 bases from J, the gap between germline ends came to 3 bases. This CDR3 is CASSFDSNQPQHF. The CDR3 nucleotides read TGTGCCAGCAGTTTTGATAGCAATCAGCCCCAGCATTTT.

V usage is TRBV10-3 and J usage is TRBJ2-4; 10 nucleotides match TRBD2. Unmatched junction bases numbered 9, after V lost 4 bases and J lost 0 bases. CDR1 ENHRY and CDR2 SYGVKD come from the germline V gene. The CDR3 loop spans 18 amino acids. The CDR3 region is CAISAGGLADLAKNIQYF. CDR3 in DNA: TGTGCCATCAGTGCCGGCGGACTAGCGGACTTAGCCAAAAACATTCAGTACTTC.

This clonotype was detected a few times. The rearrangement uses TRBV3-1 and TRBJ1-1; D ambiguous. CDR3 length: 13 amino acids. In germline, CDR1 is LGHDT, CDR2 YNNKEL (reference sequence). V lost 0 bases to trimming and J lost 11 bases, with 13 bases between them. As DNA, the CDR3 is TGTGCCAGCAGCCAAGATGAGATGAGACGGGCTTTCTTT. Its protein product is CASSQDEMRRAFF.

This clonotype was detected only a few times. J is TRBJ2-1 and V is TRBV2; tentative D call: TRBD1 (6 bases). The CDR3 consists of 15 residues. The germline gives CDR1 SNHLY, CDR2 FYNNEI. Between the trimmed V and J ends, which lost 3 bases and 0 bases, there was a span of 9 bases. The CDR3 DNA sequence: TGTGCCAGCAGTGACACAGGGAGCTCCTACAATGAGCAGTTCTTC. It yields the protein CASSDTGSSYNEQFF.